These 3 T cell receptor beta chains were all obtained from the same sample, sequenced in a study of cytomegalovirus exposure and HLA in healthy donors. It was with 60 Vbeta and 13 Jbeta primers that the PCR ran. The table came from immunoSEQ multiplex PCR; TCRdb's copy has only in-frame clones and leaves some out. The sample includes fewer than 60,000 clones, about 80% of them seen just once. Sample: PBMCs. Receptor source: a man aged 50 to 60 in good health and CMV-seronegative.

The genes are TRBV7-3 and TRBJ1-1, with D possibly being TRBD1 (6 bases). Trimming took off 4 bases at V and 1 base at J, with 10 bases between the two ends. CDR1 is SGHTA and CDR2 is FQGTGA in the germline V gene. The CDR3 is 14 amino acids. This chain's CDR3 is CASSSPTGNTEAFF. CDR3 nucleotides: TGTGCCAGCAGCTCACCGACAGGGAACACTGAAGCTTTCTTT.

The V gene is TRBV5-4, the J gene TRBJ1-2; TRBD1 matches at 7 bases. Trimming at V came to 4 bases and at J to 0 bases, leaving 3 bases not matched to a gene. Germline CDR1 SGHNT, CDR2 YYREEE (reference sequence). The CDR3 has 14 amino acids. Here the CDR3 reads CASSQDRSNYGYTF. As DNA, the CDR3 is TGTGCCAGCAGCCAGGACAGGTCTAACTATGGCTACACCTTC.

This chain joins TRBV15 and TRBJ2-5; D perhaps matches TRBD1 (6 bases). Germline V gene sequence: CDR1 LNHNV, CDR2 YYDKDF (reference sequence). Trimming cost V 3 bases and J 5 bases, with 22 bases left between them. The CDR3 sequence is 17 residues long. The CDR3 coding sequence is TGTGCCACCAGCAGTAGTTTCCCTGGGCAGGGGCGGGAGACCCAGTACTTC. Translation gives CATSSSFPGQGRETQYF.